This entry features one T cell receptor beta chain sequence. What it binds is not known. V trimming: 2 bases; J trimming: 3 bases; junction bases outside the gene matches: 0. CDR1 is SGHTA and CDR2 is FQGNSA in the germline V gene. The length of the CDR3 is 13 residues. This record comes from a study of OX40 agonist ivuxolimab in advanced cancers. Study findings and constraints: Compared with CD4+, CD8+ T cells on average had more expanded clones.

Sequencing used immunoSEQ multiplex PCR; TCRdb keeps in-frame clones, though not all of them. The data show around 95,000 clones, with approximately 91% seen just once and 0.6% to 0.8% held by the top ten. This TCR was recovered from an adult with an advanced solid tumor such as melanoma, head and neck, liver or kidney cancer. The chain has TRBV7-2 and TRBJ1-1; 7 nucleotides match TRBD1. The sequencing used CD4+ or CD8+ T cells sorted from blood, collected in a trial of the OX40 agonist ivuxolimab. The chain's CDR3 is CASSLTGDTEAFF. As DNA, the CDR3 is TGTGCCAGCAGCTTAACAGGGGACACTGAAGCTTTCTTT.